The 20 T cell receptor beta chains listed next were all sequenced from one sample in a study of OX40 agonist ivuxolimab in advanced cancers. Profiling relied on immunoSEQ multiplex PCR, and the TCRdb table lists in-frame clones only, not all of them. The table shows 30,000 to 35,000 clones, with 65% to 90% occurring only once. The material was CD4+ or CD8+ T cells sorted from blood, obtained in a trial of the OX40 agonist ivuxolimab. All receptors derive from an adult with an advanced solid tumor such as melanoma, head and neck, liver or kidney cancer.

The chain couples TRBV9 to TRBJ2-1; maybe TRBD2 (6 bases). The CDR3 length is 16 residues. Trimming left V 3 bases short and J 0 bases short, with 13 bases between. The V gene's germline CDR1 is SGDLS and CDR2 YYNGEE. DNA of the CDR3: TGTGCCAGCAGCGGCGGGGTCCCGAGCTCCTACAATGAGCAGTTCTTC. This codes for CASSGGVPSSYNEQFF.

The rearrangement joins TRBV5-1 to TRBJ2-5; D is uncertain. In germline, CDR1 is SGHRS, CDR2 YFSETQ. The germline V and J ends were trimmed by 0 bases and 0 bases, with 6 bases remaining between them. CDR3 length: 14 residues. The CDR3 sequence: CASSLGINQETQYF. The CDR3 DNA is TGCGCCAGCAGCTTGGGAATAAACCAAGAGACCCAGTACTTC.

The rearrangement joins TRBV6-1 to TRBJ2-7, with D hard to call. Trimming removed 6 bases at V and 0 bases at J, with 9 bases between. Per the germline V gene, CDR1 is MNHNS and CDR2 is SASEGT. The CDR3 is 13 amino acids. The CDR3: CASRKSSSYEQYF. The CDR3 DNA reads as TGTGCCAGCAGGAAGTCAAGCTCCTACGAGCAGTACTTC.

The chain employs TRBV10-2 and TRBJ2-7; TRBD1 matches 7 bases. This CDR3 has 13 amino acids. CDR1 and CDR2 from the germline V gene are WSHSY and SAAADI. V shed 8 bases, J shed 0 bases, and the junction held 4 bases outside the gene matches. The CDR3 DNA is TGCGCCAGCTCACAGGGGAGCTCCTACGAGCAGTACTTC. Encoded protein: CASSQGSSYEQYF.

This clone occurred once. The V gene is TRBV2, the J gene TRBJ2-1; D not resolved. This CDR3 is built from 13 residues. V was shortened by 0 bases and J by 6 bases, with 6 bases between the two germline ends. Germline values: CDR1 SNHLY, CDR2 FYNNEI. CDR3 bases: TGTGCCAGCAGTGAAGCCTGGATCAATGAGCAGTTCTTC. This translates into CASSEAWINEQFF.

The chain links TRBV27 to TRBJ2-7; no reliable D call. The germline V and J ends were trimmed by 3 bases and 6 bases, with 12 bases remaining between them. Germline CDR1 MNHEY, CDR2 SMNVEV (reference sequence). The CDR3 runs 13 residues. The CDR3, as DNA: TGTGCCAGCAGTTTCACAAGGACCTCCGAGCAGTACTTC. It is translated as CASSFTRTSEQYF.

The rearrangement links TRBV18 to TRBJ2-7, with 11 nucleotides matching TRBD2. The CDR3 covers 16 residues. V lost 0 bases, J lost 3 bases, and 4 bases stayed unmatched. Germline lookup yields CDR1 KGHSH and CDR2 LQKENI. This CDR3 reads CASSPPVAGGRYEQYF. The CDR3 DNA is TGTGCCAGCTCACCACCTGTAGCGGGGGGGCGCTACGAGCAGTACTTC. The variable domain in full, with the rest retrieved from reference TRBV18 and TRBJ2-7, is NAGVMQNPRHLVRRRGQEARLRCSPMKGHSHVYWYRQLPEEGLKFMVYLQKENIIDESGMPKERFSAEFPKEGPSILRIQQVVRGDSAAYFCASSPPVAGGRYEQYFGPGTRLTVT.

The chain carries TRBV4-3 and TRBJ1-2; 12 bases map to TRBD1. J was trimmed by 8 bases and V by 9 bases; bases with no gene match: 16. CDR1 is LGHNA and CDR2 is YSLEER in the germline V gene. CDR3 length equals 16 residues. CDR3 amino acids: CASSRDRGLVSGGYTF. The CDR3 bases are TGCGCCAGTAGCAGGGACAGGGGGCTAGTATCGGGAGGCTACACCTTC.

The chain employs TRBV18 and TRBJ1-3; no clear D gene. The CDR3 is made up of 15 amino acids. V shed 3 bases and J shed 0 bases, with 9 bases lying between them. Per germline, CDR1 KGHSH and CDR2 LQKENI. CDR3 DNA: TGTGCCAGCTCACCTACGGGTGTCTCTGGAAACACCATATATTTT. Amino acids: CASSPTGVSGNTIYF.

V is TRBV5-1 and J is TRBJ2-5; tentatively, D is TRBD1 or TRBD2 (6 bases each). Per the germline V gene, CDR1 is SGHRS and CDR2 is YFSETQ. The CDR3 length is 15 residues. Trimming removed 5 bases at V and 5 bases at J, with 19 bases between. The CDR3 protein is CASRSGGPVQETQYF. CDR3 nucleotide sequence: TGCGCCAGCAGATCCGGGGGCCCCGTTCAGGAGACCCAGTACTTC.

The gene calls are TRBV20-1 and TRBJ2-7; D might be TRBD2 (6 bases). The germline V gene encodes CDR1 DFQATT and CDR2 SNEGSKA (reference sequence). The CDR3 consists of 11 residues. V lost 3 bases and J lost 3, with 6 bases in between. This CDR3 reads CSASGSYEQYF. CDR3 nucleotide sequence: TGCAGTGCTAGCGGGAGCTACGAGCAGTACTTC.

The CDR3 DNA follows: TGTGCCAGCAGTCCGACTCGGGGGTACACCTTC. The encoded protein is CASSPTRGYTF. The V gene is TRBV28, the J gene TRBJ1-2, with D possibly being TRBD1 (5 bases). Trimming cost V 5 bases and J 11 bases, with 12 bases left between them. Germline V gene sequence: CDR1 MDHEN, CDR2 SYDVKM. The CDR3 has 11 residues.

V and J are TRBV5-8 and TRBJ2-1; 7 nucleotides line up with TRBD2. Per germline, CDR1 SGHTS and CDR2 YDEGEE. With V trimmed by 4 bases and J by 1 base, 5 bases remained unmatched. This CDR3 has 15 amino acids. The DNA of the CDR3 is TGTGCCAGCAGCCTCGAGGGAGGGTCCTACAATGAGCAGTTCTTC. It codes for CASSLEGGSYNEQFF.

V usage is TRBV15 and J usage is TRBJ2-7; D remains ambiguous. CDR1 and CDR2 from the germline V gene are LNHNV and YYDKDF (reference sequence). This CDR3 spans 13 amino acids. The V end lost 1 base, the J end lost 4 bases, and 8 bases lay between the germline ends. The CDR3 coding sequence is TGTGCCACCAGCAGAGGGGTCCTTTACGAGCAGTACTTC. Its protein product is CATSRGVLYEQYF.

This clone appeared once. CDR3 sequence: CASRQRHRGRTGELFF. The CDR3 DNA sequence: TGTGCCAGCAGGCAGAGGCATCGGGGCCGCACCGGGGAGCTGTTTTTT. V gene TRBV13 combines with J gene TRBJ2-2; D tentatively fits TRBD1 or TRBD2 (5 bases each). The CDR3 totals 16 residues. Germline V lookup: CDR1 PRHDT, CDR2 FYEKMQ (reference sequence). Trimming pared 6 bases from V and 4 bases from J, leaving 18 bases between.

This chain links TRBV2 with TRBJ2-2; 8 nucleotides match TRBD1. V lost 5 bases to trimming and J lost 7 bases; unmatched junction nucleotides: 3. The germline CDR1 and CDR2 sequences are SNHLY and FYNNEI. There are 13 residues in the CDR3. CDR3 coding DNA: TGTGCCAGCAGTAAACAGGGGGGCGGGGAGCTGTTTTTT. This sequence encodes CASSKQGGGELFF.

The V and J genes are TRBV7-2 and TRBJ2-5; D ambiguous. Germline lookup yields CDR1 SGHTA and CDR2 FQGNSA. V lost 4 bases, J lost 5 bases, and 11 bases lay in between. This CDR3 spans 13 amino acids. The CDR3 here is CASSYNPGETQYF. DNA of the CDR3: TGTGCCAGCAGCTATAATCCGGGTGAGACCCAGTACTTC.

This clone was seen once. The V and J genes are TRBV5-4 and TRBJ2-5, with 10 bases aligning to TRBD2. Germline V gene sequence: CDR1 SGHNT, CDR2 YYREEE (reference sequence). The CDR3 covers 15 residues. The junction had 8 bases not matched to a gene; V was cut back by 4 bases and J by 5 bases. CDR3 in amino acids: CASSPIAGGSETQYF. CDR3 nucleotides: TGTGCCAGCAGCCCGATAGCGGGGGGTTCGGAGACCCAGTACTTC. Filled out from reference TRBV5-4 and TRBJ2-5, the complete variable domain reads ETGVTQSPTHLIKTRGQQVTLRCSSQSGHNTVSWYQQALGQGPQFIFQYYREEENGRGNFPPRFSGLQFPNYSSELNVNALELDDSALYLCASSPIAGGSETQYFGPGTRLLVL.

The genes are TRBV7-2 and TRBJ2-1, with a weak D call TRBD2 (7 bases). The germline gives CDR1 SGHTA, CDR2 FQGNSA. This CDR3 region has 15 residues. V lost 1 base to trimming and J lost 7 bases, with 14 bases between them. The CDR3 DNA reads TGTGCCAGCAGCTTAGTTGCGGGGGCTGGTAATGAGCAGTTCTTC. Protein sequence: CASSLVAGAGNEQFF.

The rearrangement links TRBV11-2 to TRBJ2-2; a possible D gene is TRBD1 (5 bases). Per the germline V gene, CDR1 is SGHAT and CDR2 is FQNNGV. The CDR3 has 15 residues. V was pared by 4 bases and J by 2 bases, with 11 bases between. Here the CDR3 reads CASSSLGHNTGELFF. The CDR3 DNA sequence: TGTGCCAGCAGCTCCCTGGGGCATAACACCGGGGAGCTGTTTTTT.